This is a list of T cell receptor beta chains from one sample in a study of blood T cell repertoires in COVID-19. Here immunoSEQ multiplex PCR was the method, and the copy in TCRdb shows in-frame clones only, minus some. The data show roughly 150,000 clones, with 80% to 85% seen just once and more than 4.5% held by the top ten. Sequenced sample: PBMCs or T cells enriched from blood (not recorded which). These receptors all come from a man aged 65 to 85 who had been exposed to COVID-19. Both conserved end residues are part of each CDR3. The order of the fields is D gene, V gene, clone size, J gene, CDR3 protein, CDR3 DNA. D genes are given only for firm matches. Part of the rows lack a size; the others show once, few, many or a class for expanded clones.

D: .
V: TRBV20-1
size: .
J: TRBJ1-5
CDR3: CSANEEPNQPQHF
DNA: TGCAGTGCTAATGAGGAGCCCAATCAGCCCCAGCATTTT

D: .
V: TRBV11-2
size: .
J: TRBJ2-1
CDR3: CASSINGGSRYNEQFF
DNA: TGTGCCAGCAGCATAAACGGGGGATCCCGCTACAATGAGCAGTTCTTC

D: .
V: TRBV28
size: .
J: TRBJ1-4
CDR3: CASSLGPINEKLFF
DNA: TGTGCCAGCAGTTTAGGGCCCATAAATGAAAAACTGTTTTTT

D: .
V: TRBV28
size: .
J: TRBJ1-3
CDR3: CASSSYLGSSGNTIYF
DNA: TGTGCCAGCAGTTCTTATCTCGGTTCCTCTGGAAACACCATATATTTT

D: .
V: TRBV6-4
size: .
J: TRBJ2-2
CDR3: CASSEGARNTGELFF
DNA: TGTGCCAGCTCCGAAGGGGCCCGGAACACCGGGGAGCTGTTTTTT

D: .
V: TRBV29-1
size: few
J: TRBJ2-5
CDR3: CSVVGLGETQYF
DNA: TGCAGCGTAGTGGGGCTGGGAGAGACCCAGTACTTC

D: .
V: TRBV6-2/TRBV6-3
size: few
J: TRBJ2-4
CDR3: CASSYSQTEIQYF
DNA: TGTGCCAGCAGTTATTCGCAAACAGAAATTCAGTACTTC

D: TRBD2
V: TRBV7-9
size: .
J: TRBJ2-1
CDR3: CASSPPGLAGGRYNEQFF
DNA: TGTGCCAGCAGCCCTCCGGGACTAGCGGGAGGGCGATACAATGAGCAGTTCTTC

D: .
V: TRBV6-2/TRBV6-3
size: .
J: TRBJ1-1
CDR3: CASSLSGGFPEAFF
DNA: TGTGCCAGCAGTTTGTCGGGAGGGTTCCCTGAAGCTTTCTTT

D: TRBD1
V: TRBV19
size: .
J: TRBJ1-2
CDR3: CASSPRAGGPNYGYTF
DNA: TGTGCCAGTAGCCCCAGGGCAGGGGGACCCAACTATGGCTACACCTTC

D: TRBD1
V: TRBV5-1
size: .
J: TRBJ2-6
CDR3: CASSALGTGGTGANVLTF
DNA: TGCGCCAGCAGCGCCCTAGGGACAGGGGGTACTGGGGCCAACGTCCTGACTTTC

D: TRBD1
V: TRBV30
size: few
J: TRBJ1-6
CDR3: CAWTRGQGPNSPLHF
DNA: TGTGCCTGGACCCGCGGACAGGGCCCTAATTCACCCCTCCACTTT